One sample yielded the 27 T cell receptor beta chains listed below, sequenced in a study of molecular identifiers for immune sequencing clone quantification. TCRdb itself ran the PCR reads through MiXCR, one entry per CDR3 protein. The repertoire includes around 470,000 distinct CDR3 sequences, around 23% of them detected once, and under 0.85% sits in the top ten. The sample was naive CD8+ T cells from blood, with Jurkat cell RNA spiked in. Regarding subset: FACS-sorted CD8+CD4-CCR7+CD45RA+ naive T cells. The origin of the receptors is a human donor in good health. Some libraries in this study had Jurkat cell RNA spiked in.

This clonotype was seen a handful of times. J is TRBJ2-7 and V is TRBV12-3 or TRBV12-4; the match to TRBD1 covers 7 bases. J gave up 8 bases and V 6 bases, and 4 bases lay outside the gene matches. This CDR3 region has 11 residues. The CDR3 protein is CASRTGPKQYF. CDR3 DNA sequence: TGTGCCAGCAGGACAGGGCCCAAGCAGTACTTC.

This clonotype was detected a few times. This chain uses TRBV5-4 with TRBJ2-1; TRBD2 is a possible D gene (6 bases). Trimming took 1 base from V and 7 from J, leaving 12 bases between them. This CDR3 has 14 amino acids. Germline V gives CDR1 SGHNT, CDR2 YYREEE (reference sequence). CDR3 coding DNA: TGTGCCAGCAGCTTGTGGGACTCTGGGAATGAGCAGTTCTTC. Protein: CASSLWDSGNEQFF.

This clonotype was picked up a small number of times. The genes are TRBV2 and TRBJ1-2; the D gene is possibly TRBD1 (6 bases). Germline CDR1 is SNHLY and CDR2 is FYNNEI. V shed 5 bases and J shed 4 bases, with 17 bases lying between them. This CDR3 is built from 15 residues. CDR3 residues: CASSPPQGSIYGYTF. CDR3 bases: TGTGCCAGCAGTCCCCCCCAGGGGTCCATCTATGGCTACACCTTC.

About this clonotype itself: A single base separates this from a much larger clone, so it may be a read error. V and J are TRBV27 and TRBJ2-3; 7 bases match TRBD2. The CDR3 runs 15 residues. CDR1 MNHEY and CDR2 SMNVEV come from the germline V gene (reference sequence). The CDR3 here is CASGLAGRAPDTQYF. CDR3 coding DNA: TGTGCCAGCGGTTTAGCGGGTCGGGCACCAGATACGCAGTATTTT.

V gene TRBV27 combines with J gene TRBJ1-4; D unresolved. The CDR3 totals 14 residues. V was clipped by 6 bases and J by 7 bases, with 15 bases between them. Looked up from germline, CDR1 is MNHEY and CDR2 is SMNVEV (reference sequence). The CDR3 here is CASRLGGSGEKLFF. CDR3 sequence (DNA): TGTGCCAGCAGATTGGGAGGGAGTGGTGAAAAACTGTTTTTT. Full variable domain (rest looked up from reference TRBV27 and TRBJ1-4): EAQVTQNPRYLITVTGKKLTVTCSQNMNHEYMSWYRQDPGLGLRQIYYSMNVEVTDKGDVPEGYKVSRKEKRNFPLILESPSPNQTSLYFCASRLGGSGEKLFFGSGTQLSVL.

As regards this clonotype: One base away lies a much larger clone, so this may be a sequencing read error. V gene TRBV7-9 combines with J gene TRBJ2-3, with TRBD1 matching over 7 bases. The CDR3 is made up of 12 amino acids. The germline V gene has CDR1 SEHNR and CDR2 FQNEAQ (reference sequence). The CDR3 sequence: CAGSQRQGEQYF. The CDR3 nucleotides read TGTGCCGGCAGCCAAAGACAGGGAGAGCAGTATTTT.

This rearrangement joins TRBV25-1 to TRBJ2-2; a weak D match, TRBD2 (7 bases). CDR3 length: 20 amino acids. V shed 1 base and J shed 4 bases, with 25 bases lying between them. Germline V gene data show CDR1 as MGHDK and CDR2 as SYGVNS. Written as DNA, the CDR3 is TGTGCCAGCAGTGAATGGGGGGGATCCAAACAGGGACGAGGCACCGGGGAGCTGTTTTTT. Encoded protein: CASSEWGGSKQGRGTGELFF.

This clonotype was seen many times. The gene calls are TRBV12-3 or TRBV12-4 and TRBJ2-4; 9 bases match TRBD1. The J segment lost 7 bases and the V segment lost 3 bases, leaving 7 bases of the junction unmatched. The CDR3 has 15 amino acids. This CDR3 is CASSLYTGGVNIQYF. CDR3 coding DNA: TGTGCCAGCAGTTTGTATACAGGGGGCGTGAACATTCAGTACTTC.

This chain uses TRBV6-1 with TRBJ1-5; D ambiguous. V was pared by 5 bases and J by 0 bases, with 20 bases between. This CDR3 contains 18 residues. The germline V gene encodes CDR1 MNHNS and CDR2 SASEGT. The CDR3 loop is CASSLKEAWVCSNQPQHF. The CDR3, as DNA: TGTGCCAGCAGTTTAAAGGAGGCTTGGGTTTGTAGCAATCAGCCCCAGCATTTT.

This rearrangement joins TRBV19 to TRBJ1-1; D is possibly TRBD1 (5 bases). The CDR3 spans 15 residues. The V end was cut by 1 base, the J end by 1 base, with 10 bases between. Germline V gene lookup returns CDR1 LNHDA and CDR2 SQIVND (reference sequence). The CDR3 is CASSIVRGSNTEAFF. The CDR3, as DNA: TGTGCCAGTAGTATAGTGAGGGGCTCGAACACTGAAGCTTTCTTT.

This chain links TRBV7-3 with TRBJ2-1; 7 nucleotides agree with TRBD2. The CDR3 consists of 15 residues. Trimming removed 2 bases from V and 3 bases from J; junction bases left unmatched: 4. Germline V lookup: CDR1 SGHTA, CDR2 FQGTGA. CDR3 loop: CASSLETSDYNEQFF. The CDR3 nucleotides read TGTGCCAGCAGCTTAGAAACTAGCGACTACAATGAGCAGTTCTTC.

The chain uses TRBV15 and TRBJ1-1; D may be TRBD1 (5 bases). The CDR3 is made up of 16 amino acids. The germline V and J ends were trimmed by 3 bases and 3 bases, with 17 bases remaining between them. CDR1 is LNHNV, CDR2 YYDKDF, per germline (reference sequence). The CDR3 DNA reads TGTGCCACCAGCAGTCCTTACGGGGGGTTCGACACTGAAGCTTTCTTT. Its translation is CATSSPYGGFDTEAFF.

Many counts were recorded for this clonotype. The chain is built from TRBV29-1 and TRBJ2-3; 8 nucleotides match TRBD1. This CDR3 is 16 amino acids long. Germline assignment: CDR1 SQVTM and CDR2 ANQGSEA. V lost 2 bases and J lost 2; bases outside the gene matches: 9. CDR3 DNA: TGCAGCGTTGAACGGGGAGGACAGGGAAACACAGATACGCAGTATTTT. Translation gives CSVERGGQGNTDTQYF.

This clonotype was seen at least ten times. V gene TRBV7-9 combines with J gene TRBJ1-1; D is ambiguous. The CDR3 contains 16 residues. Germline CDR1 reads SEHNR; CDR2 reads FQNEAQ (reference sequence). V was pared by 1 base and J by 1 base, with 13 bases between. The CDR3 loop is CASSLVALAGNTEAFF. CDR3 DNA sequence: TGTGCCAGCAGCTTAGTAGCCTTGGCAGGGAACACTGAAGCTTTCTTT.

This clonotype was seen a few times. The rearrangement joins TRBV30 to TRBJ1-3, with no clear D. Germline V CDR1 and CDR2: GTSNPN, SVGIG (reference sequence). The CDR3 consists of 12 residues. Trimming cost V 3 bases and J 2 bases, with 5 bases left between them. CDR3 sequence reads: CAWRAPGNTIYF. CDR3 in DNA: TGTGCCTGGAGAGCTCCTGGAAACACCATATATTTT.

In this sample, this clonotype turned up a few times. The chain is built from TRBV27 and TRBJ2-7; either TRBD1 or TRBD2 may fit D (5 bases each). CDR3 size: 15 residues. The germline V and J ends were trimmed by 2 bases and 3 bases, with 14 bases remaining between them. In germline, CDR1 is MNHEY, CDR2 SMNVEV (reference sequence). CDR3 bases: TGTGCCAGCAGTTTAACTGGGTCAGGGAGCTACGAGCAGTACTTC. Its translation: CASSLTGSGSYEQYF.

In its sample, this clonotype was seen a few times. The chain is built from TRBV4-1 and TRBJ1-1; D uncertain. The CDR3 consists of 14 residues. The V gene lost 1 base and the J gene lost 3 bases, with 9 bases spanning the gap. Germline CDR1 and CDR2: MGHRA and YSYEKL. The CDR3 spells CASSQGFTHTEAFF. CDR3 DNA: TGCGCCAGCAGCCAAGGGTTCACGCACACTGAAGCTTTCTTT.

The rearrangement links TRBV20-1 to TRBJ2-3; 8 bases map to TRBD2. With 3 bases clipped from V and 0 bases from J, the junction kept 14 bases outside the gene matches. The CDR3 totals 18 residues. Germline V CDR1 and CDR2: DFQATT, SNEGSKA (reference sequence). The CDR3 nucleotides are TGCAGTGCTAGTCCCTACGCCACTAGCGGCCCTAGCACAGATACGCAGTATTTT. Protein sequence: CSASPYATSGPSTDTQYF.

As to this clonotype: The missing conserved phenylalanine or tryptophan at the end of this CDR3 makes a read error likely. The rearrangement joins TRBV5-3 to TRBJ2-7; perhaps D is TRBD1 or TRBD2 (5 bases each). TRBV5-3 falls under the ORF class, with uncertain function. The length of the CDR3 is 13 residues. The DNA of the CDR3 is TGTGCCAGCAGCTACGGGGCCGACTACGAGCAGTACATC. Protein: CASSYGADYEQYI.

Details on this clonotype: The CDR3 does not close with the conserved phenylalanine or tryptophan, likely indicating a read error. The chain links TRBV27 to TRBJ2-7; D is unclear. The V end was cut by 3 bases, the J end by 3 bases, with 15 bases between. The CDR3 is 15 residues long. Germline-derived CDR1 and CDR2 are MNHEY and SMNVEV (reference sequence). As DNA, the CDR3 is TGTGCCAGCAGTTTTAGGTCCGGCCCCATCTACGAGCAGTACCTC. Amino acids: CASSFRSGPIYEQYL.

This clonotype came up once. Mismatch with germline at one junction end may stem from a read error. The V and J genes are TRBV2 and TRBJ1-4; possibly TRBD1 for D (5 bases). Germline loops: CDR1 SNHLY, CDR2 FYNNEI. The CDR3 length is 17 residues. CDR3 in DNA: TGTGCCGGCAGTACAACCTCTTCCGGGGAGGACAAGGAAAAACTGTTTTTT. The encoded protein is CAGSTTSSGEDKEKLFF.

This clonotype was recorded a few times. V is TRBV13 and J is TRBJ2-3; 13 nucleotides agree with TRBD2. The V gene's germline CDR1 is PRHDT and CDR2 FYEKMQ (reference sequence). The CDR3 runs 20 residues. The ends lost 1 base at V and 4 bases at J; junction bases unmatched: 14. DNA for the CDR3: TGTGCCAGCAGCTTAGTATCCCCTCATCAACTAGCGGGGGGGGCAGATACGCAGTATTTT. Protein sequence: CASSLVSPHQLAGGADTQYF.

The chain joins TRBV6-5 to TRBJ2-1; possible D gene TRBD1, 6 bases. This CDR3 comprises 16 residues. V was pared by 1 base and J by 8 bases, with 18 bases between. Germline assignment: CDR1 MNHEY and CDR2 SVGAGI. CDR3 in DNA: TGTGCCAGCAGTTACTACGGTAGGGGGTTTGAGGATGAGCAGTTCTTC. This sequence encodes CASSYYGRGFEDEQFF.

This clonotype was seen many times. The chain joins TRBV29-1 to TRBJ2-5; no clear D. CDR3 length: 15 amino acids. V was clipped by 0 bases and J by 0 bases, with 11 bases between them. Germline CDR1 and CDR2: SQVTM and ANQGSEA. The CDR3 DNA follows: TGCAGCGTTGAAGAGACTGCCCGACACCAAGAGACCCAGTACTTC. It translates to CSVEETARHQETQYF.

With respect to this clonotype: Germline is not matched at one junction end, which may reflect a read error. V usage is TRBV10-2 and J usage is TRBJ1-5, with D unresolved. From germline, CDR1 is WSHSY and CDR2 SAAADI. There are 17 residues in the CDR3. The CDR3 protein is CASSGSAPPYSNQPQQF. The CDR3 nucleotides read TGCGCCAGCAGTGGGTCCGCGCCACCATATAGCAATCAGCCCCAGCAGTTT.

This clonotype was observed a handful of times. The V and J genes are TRBV7-9 and TRBJ1-6, with unresolved D. Germline CDR1 SEHNR, CDR2 FQNEAQ (reference sequence). CDR3 length: 15 residues. Deletions cut 1 base from V and 7 bases from J, with 11 bases between. The CDR3 loop reads CASSLVRGGNSPLHF. CDR3 bases: TGTGCCAGCAGCTTAGTCCGGGGAGGCAATTCACCCCTCCACTTT.

The chain recombines TRBV24-1 with TRBJ2-3; 13 nucleotides match TRBD2. This CDR3 has 14 amino acids. The ends lost 7 bases at V and 4 bases at J; junction bases unmatched: 1. Germline V gene lookup returns CDR1 KGHDR and CDR2 SFDVKD. CDR3 sequence reads: CATSGLAGADTQYF. CDR3 DNA sequence: TGTGCCACCAGCGGACTAGCGGGAGCAGATACGCAGTATTTT.